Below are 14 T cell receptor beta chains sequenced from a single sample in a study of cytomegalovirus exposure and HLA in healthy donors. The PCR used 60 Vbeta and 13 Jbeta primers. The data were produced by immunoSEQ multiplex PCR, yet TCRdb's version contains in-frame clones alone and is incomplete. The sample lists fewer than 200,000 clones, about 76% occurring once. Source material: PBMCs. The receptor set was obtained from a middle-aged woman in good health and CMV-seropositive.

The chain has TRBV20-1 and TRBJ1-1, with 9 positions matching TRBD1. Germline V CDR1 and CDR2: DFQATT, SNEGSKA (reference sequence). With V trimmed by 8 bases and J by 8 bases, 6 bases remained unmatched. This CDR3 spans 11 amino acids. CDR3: CSYRGQGEAFF. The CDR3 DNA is TGCAGTTATCGTGGACAGGGGGAAGCTTTCTTT.

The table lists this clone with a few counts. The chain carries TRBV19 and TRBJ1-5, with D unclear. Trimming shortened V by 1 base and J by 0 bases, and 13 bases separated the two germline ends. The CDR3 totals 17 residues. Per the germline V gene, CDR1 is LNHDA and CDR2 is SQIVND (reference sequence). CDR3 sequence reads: CASSIVPSQYSNQPQHF. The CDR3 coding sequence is TGTGCCAGTAGTATAGTACCAAGCCAATATAGCAATCAGCCCCAGCATTTT.

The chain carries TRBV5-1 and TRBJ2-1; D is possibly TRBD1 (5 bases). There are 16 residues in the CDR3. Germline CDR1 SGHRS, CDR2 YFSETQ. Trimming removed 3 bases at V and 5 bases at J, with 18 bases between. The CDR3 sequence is CASSSQATFLHNEQFF. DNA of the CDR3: TGCGCCAGCAGCTCACAGGCCACCTTTTTACACAATGAGCAGTTCTTC.

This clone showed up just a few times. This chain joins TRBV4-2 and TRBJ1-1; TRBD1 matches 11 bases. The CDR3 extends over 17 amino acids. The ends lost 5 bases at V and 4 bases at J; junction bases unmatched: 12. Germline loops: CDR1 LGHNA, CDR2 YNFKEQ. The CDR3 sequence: CASSLRDRGYAGTEAFF. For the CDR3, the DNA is TGTGCCAGCAGCTTGAGGGACAGGGGGTACGCCGGCACTGAAGCTTTCTTT.

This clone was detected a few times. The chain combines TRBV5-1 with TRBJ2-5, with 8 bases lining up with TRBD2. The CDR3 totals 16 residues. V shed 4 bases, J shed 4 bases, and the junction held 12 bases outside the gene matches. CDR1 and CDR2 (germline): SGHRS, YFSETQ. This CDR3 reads CASSPNAGGVRETQYF. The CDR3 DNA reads TGCGCCAGCAGCCCCAATGCGGGGGGAGTAAGAGAGACCCAGTACTTC. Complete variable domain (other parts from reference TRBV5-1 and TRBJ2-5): KAGVTQTPRYLIKTRGQQVTLSCSPISGHRSVSWYQQTPGQGLQFLFEYFSETQRNKGNFPGRFSGRQFSNSRSEMNVSTLELGDSALYLCASSPNAGGVRETQYFGPGTRLLVL.

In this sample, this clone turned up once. CDR3 sequence: CASGLYSNQPQHF. The CDR3 region has the DNA TGTGCTAGTGGTTTGTATAGCAATCAGCCCCAGCATTTT. The chain links TRBV12-5 to TRBJ1-5; D is uncertain. The CDR3 has 13 amino acids. Germline V gives CDR1 LGHNT, CDR2 FRNRAP. V shed 2 bases and J shed 0 bases, with 2 bases lying between them. Looking up the rest from reference TRBV12-5 and TRBJ1-5 gives the full variable domain: DARVTQTPRHKVTEMGQEVTMRCQPILGHNTVFWYRQTMMQGLELLAYFRNRAPLDDSGMPKDRFSAEMPDATLATLKIQPSEPRDSAVYFCASGLYSNQPQHFGDGTRLSIL.

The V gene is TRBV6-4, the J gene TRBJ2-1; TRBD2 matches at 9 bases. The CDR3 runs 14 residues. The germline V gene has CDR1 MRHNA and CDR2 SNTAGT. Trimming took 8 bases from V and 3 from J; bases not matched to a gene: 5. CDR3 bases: TGTGCCAGCCGAGGACTAGCGAACTACAATGAGCAGTTCTTC. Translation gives CASRGLANYNEQFF.

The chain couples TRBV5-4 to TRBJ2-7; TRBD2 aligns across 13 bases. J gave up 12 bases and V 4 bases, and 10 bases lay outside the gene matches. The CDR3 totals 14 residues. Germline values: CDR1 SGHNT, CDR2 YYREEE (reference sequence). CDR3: CASSPGLAGVPPYF. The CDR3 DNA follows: TGTGCCAGCAGCCCCGGACTAGCGGGAGTCCCCCCGTACTTC.

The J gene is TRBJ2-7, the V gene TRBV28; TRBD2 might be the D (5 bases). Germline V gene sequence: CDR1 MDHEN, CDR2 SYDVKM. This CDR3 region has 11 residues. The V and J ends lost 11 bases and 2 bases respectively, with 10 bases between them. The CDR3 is CAGGSAYEQYF. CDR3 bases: TGTGCCGGCGGGTCCGCCTACGAGCAGTACTTC. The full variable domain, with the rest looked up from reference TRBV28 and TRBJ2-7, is DVKVTQSSRYLVKRTGEKVFLECVQDMDHENMFWYRQDPGLGLRLIYFSYDVKMKEKGDIPEGYSVSREKKERFSLILESASTNQTSMYLCAGGSAYEQYFGPGTRLTVT.

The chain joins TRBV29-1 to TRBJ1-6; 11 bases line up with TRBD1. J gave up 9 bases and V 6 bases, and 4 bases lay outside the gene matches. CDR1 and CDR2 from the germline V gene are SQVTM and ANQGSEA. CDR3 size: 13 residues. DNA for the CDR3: TGCAGCGTGGCCGGGACAGGGGGTTCACCCCTCCACTTT. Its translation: CSVAGTGGSPLHF.

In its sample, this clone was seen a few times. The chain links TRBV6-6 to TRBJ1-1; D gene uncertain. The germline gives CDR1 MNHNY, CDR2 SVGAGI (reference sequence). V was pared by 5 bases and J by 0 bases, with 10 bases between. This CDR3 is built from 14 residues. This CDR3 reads CASSKGEMNTEAFF. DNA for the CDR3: TGTGCCAGCAGTAAGGGAGAGATGAACACTGAAGCTTTCTTT.

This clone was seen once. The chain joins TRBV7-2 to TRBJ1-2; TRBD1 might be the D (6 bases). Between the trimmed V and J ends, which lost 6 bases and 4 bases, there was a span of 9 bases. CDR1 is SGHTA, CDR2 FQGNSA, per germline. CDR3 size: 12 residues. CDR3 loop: CASSSDSYGYTF. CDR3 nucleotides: TGTGCCAGCAGTTCGGACAGCTATGGCTACACCTTC.

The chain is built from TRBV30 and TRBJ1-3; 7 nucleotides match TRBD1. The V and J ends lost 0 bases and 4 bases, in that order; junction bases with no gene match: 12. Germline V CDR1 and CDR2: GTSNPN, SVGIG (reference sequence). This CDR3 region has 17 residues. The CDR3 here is CAWSVRGGTPLGNTIYF. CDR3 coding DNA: TGTGCCTGGAGTGTAAGAGGGGGCACGCCGCTGGGAAACACCATATATTTT.

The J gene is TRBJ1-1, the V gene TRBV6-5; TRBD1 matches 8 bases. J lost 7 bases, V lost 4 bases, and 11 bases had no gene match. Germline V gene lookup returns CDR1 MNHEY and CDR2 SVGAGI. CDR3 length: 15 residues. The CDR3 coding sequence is TGTGCCAGCAGTTCCTCAGGGGGCCAACTCTTTGAAGCTTTCTTT. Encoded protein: CASSSSGGQLFEAFF.